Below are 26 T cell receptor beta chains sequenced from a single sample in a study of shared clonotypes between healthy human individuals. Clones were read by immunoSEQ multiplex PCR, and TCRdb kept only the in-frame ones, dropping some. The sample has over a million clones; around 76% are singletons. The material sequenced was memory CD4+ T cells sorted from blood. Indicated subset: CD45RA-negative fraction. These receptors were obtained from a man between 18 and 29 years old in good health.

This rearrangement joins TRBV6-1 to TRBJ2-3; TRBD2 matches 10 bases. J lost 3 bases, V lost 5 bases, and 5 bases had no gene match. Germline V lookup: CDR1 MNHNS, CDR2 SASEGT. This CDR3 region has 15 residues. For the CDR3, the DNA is TGTGCCAGCAGTAGAGCGGGAGGGCCTACAGATACGCAGTATTTT. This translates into CASSRAGGPTDTQYF.

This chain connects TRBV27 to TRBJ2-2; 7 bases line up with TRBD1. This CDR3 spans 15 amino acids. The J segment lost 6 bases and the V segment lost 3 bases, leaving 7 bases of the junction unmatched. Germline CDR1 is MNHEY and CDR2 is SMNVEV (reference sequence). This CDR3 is CASSLVRQGSGELFF. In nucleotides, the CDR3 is TGTGCCAGCAGTTTGGTGAGACAGGGCTCCGGGGAGCTGTTTTTT.

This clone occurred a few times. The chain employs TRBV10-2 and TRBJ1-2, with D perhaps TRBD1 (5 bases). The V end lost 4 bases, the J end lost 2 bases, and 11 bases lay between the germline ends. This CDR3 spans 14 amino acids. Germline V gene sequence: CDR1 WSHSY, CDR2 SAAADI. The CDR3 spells CASSVEGSNYGYTF. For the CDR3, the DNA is TGCGCCAGCAGTGTTGAGGGGTCGAACTATGGCTACACCTTC.

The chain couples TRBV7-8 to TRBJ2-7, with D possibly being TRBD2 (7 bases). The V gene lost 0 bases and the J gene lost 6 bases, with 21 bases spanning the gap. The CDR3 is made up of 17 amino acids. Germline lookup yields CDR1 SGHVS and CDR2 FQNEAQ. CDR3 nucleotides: TGTGCCAGCAGCTTAGCCCCCCCAGGCGGGGGCGGGGGCGAGCAGTACTTC. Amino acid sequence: CASSLAPPGGGGGEQYF.

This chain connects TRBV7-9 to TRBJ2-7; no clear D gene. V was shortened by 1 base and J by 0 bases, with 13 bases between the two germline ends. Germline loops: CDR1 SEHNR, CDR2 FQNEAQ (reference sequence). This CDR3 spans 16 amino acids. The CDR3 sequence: CASSLVGYSYSYEQYF. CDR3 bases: TGTGCCAGCAGCTTAGTAGGCTACAGCTACTCCTACGAGCAGTACTTC.

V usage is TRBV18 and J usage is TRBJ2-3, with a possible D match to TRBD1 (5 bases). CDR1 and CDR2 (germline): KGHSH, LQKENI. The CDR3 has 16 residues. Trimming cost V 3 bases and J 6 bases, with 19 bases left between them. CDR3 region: CASSPGNRPGLDTQYF. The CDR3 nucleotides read TGTGCCAGCTCACCGGGGAACAGGCCCGGATTGGATACGCAGTATTTT. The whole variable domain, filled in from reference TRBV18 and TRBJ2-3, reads NAGVMQNPRHLVRRRGQEARLRCSPMKGHSHVYWYRQLPEEGLKFMVYLQKENIIDESGMPKERFSAEFPKEGPSILRIQQVVRGDSAAYFCASSPGNRPGLDTQYFGPGTRLTVL.

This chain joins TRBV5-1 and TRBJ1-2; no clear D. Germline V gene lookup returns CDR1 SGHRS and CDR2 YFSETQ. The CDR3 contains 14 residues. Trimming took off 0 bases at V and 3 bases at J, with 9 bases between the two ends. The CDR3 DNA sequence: TGCGCCAGCAGCTTGGGACACGCCGACTATGGCTACACCTTC. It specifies CASSLGHADYGYTF.

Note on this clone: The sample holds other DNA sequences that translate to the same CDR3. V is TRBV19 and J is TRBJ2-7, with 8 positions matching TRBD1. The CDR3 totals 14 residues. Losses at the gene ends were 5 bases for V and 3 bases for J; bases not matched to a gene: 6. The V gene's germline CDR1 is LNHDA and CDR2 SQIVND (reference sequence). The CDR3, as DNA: TGTGCCAGTAGTTCCCAGGGGGCAGGCTACGAGCAGTACTTC. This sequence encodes CASSSQGAGYEQYF.

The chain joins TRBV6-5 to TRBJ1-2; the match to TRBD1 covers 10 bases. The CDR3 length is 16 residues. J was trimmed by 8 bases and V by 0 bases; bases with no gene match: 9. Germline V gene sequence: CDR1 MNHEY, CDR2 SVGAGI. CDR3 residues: CASSYSGAGTGDGYTF. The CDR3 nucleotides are TGTGCCAGCAGTTACTCGGGCGCCGGGACAGGGGACGGCTACACCTTC.

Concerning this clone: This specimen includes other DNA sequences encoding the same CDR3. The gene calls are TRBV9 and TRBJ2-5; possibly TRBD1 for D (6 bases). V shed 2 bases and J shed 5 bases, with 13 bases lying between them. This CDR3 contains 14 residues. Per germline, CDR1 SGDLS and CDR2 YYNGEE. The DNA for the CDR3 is TGTGCCAGCAGCGTGGGGACAAATCGGGAGACCCAGTACTTC. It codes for CASSVGTNRETQYF.

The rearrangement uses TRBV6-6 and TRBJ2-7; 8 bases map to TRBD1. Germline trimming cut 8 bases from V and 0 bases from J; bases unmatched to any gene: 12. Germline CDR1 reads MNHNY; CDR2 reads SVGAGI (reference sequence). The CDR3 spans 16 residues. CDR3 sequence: CASGERDRRGSYEQYF. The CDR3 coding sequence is TGTGCCAGCGGGGAACGGGACAGGAGGGGCTCCTACGAGCAGTACTTC.

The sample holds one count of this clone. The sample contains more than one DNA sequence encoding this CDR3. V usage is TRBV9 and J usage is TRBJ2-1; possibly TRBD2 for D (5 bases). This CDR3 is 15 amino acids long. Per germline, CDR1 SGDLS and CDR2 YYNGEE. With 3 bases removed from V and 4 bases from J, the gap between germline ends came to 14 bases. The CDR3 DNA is TGTGCCAGCAGCGCCCGTCTAGCCCTATACAATGAGCAGTTCTTC. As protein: CASSARLALYNEQFF.

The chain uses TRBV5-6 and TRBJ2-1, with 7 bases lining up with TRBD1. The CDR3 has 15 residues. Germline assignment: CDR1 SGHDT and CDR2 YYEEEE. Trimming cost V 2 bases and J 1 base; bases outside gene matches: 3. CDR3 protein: CASSFRDRSYNEQFF. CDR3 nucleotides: TGTGCCAGCAGCTTCCGGGACAGATCCTACAATGAGCAGTTCTTC. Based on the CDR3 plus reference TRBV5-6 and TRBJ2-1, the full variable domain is DAGVTQSPTHLIKTRGQQVTLRCSPKSGHDTVSWYQQALGQGPQFIFQYYEEEERQRGNFPDRFSGHQFPNYSSELNVNALLLGDSALYLCASSFRDRSYNEQFFGPGTRLTVL.

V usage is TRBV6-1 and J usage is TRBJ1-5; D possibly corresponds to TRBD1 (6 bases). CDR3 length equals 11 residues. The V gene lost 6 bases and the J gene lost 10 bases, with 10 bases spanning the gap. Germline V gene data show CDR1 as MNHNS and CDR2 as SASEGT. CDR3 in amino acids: CASSGRGPQHF. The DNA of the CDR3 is TGTGCCAGCAGCGGCAGGGGCCCCCAGCATTTT.

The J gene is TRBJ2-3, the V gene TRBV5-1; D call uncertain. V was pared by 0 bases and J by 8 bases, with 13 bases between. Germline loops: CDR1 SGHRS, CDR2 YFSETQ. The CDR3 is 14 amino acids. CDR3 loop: CASSLELASGTQYF. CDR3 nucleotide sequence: TGCGCCAGCAGCTTGGAACTCGCCTCGGGTACGCAGTATTTT.

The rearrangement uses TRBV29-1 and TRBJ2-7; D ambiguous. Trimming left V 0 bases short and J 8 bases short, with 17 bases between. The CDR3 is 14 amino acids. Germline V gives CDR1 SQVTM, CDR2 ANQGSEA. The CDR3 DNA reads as TGCAGCGTTGAAGAAGGGTATTCCCCGTGGCAGCAGTACTTC. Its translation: CSVEEGYSPWQQYF.

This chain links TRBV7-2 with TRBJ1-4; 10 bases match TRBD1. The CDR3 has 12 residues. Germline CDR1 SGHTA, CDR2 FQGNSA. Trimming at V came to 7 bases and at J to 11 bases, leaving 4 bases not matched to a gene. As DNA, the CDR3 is TGTGCCAGCACCCGGGACAGGGGCAAACTGTTTTTT. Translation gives CASTRDRGKLFF.

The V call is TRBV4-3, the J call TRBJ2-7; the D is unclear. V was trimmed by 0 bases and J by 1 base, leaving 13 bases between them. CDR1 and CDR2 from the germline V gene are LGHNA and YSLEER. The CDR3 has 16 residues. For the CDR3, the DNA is TGCGCCAGCAGCCAAGACCCATACCCGGCATCCTACGAGCAGTACTTC. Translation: CASSQDPYPASYEQYF.

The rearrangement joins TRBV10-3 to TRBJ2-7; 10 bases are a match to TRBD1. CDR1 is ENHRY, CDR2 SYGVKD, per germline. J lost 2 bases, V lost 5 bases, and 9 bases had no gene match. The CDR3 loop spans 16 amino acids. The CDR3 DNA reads TGTGCCATCAGTATGACAGGGGGCTCTGGGACCTACGAGCAGTACTTC. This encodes CAISMTGGSGTYEQYF.

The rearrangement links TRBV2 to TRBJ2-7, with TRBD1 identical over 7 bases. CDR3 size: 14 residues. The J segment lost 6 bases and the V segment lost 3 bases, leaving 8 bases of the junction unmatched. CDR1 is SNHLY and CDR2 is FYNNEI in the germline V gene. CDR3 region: CASSDDRAGSEQYF. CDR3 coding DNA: TGTGCCAGCAGTGATGACAGGGCTGGGAGCGAGCAGTACTTC.

As DNA, the CDR3 is TGTGCCAGCAGCTTAGGGCGGACTAGCGGCTCGTACAATGAGCAGTTCTTC. Translating gives CASSLGRTSGSYNEQFF. This chain connects TRBV11-1 to TRBJ2-1; 10 bases are a match to TRBD2. The CDR3 runs 17 residues. Germline V CDR1 and CDR2: SGHAT, FQDESV (reference sequence). V trimming: 1 base; J trimming: 4 bases; junction bases outside the gene matches: 7.

CDR3 sequence: CASSVLPDTEAFF. DNA for the CDR3: TGTGCCAGCAGCGTATTACCAGACACTGAAGCTTTCTTT. The chain employs TRBV9 and TRBJ1-1; D unresolved. CDR1 and CDR2 (germline): SGDLS, YYNGEE. Between the trimmed V and J ends, which lost 1 base and 3 bases, there was a span of 7 bases. The CDR3 covers 13 residues.

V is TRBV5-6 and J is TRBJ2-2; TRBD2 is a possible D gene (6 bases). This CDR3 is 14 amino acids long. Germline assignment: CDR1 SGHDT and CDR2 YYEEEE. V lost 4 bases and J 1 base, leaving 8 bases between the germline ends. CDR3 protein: CASSRDLNTGELFF. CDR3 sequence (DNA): TGTGCCAGCAGCCGGGACTTGAACACCGGGGAGCTGTTTTTT.

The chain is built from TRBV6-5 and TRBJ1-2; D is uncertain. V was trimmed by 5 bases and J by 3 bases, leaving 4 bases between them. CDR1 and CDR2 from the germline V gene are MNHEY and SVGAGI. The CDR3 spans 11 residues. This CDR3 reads CASSIDYGYTF. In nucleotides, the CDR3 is TGTGCCAGCAGTATAGACTATGGCTACACCTTC.

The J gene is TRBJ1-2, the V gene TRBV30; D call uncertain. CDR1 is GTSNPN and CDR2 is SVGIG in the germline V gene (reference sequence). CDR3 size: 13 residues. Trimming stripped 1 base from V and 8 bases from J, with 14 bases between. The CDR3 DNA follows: TGTGCCTGGAGTGAAGAGATAGGGAGAGGCTACACCTTC. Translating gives CAWSEEIGRGYTF.

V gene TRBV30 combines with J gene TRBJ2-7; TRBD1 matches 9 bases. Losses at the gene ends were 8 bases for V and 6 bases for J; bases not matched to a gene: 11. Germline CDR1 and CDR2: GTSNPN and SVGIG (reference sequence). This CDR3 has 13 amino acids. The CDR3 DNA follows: TGTGCCGGATCCCCGGGACAGGGAGGCGAGCAGTACTTC. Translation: CAGSPGQGGEQYF.